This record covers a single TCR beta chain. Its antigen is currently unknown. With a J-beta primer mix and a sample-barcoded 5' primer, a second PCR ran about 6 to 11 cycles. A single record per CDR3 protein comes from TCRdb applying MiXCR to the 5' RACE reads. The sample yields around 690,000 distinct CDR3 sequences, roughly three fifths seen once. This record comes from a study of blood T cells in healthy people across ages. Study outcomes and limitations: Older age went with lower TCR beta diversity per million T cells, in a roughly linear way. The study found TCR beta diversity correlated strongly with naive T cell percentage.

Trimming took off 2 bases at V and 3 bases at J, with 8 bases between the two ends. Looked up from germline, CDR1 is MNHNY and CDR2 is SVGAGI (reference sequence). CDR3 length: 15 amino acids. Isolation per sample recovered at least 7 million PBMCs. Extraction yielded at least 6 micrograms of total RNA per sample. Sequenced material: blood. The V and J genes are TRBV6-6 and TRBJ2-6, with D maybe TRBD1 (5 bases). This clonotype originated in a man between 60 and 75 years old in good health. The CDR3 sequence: CASSYQGRGANVLTF. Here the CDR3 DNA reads TGTGCCAGCAGTTACCAGGGTCGTGGGGCCAACGTCCTGACTTTC.